What follows are 32 T cell receptor beta chains derived from one specimen sequenced in a study of T cells after yellow fever vaccination. TCRdb fed the 5' RACE reads into MiXCR, producing one record per CDR3 protein. The repertoire has 150,000 to 200,000 distinct CDR3 sequences, approximately 6% of them found once; the top ten carry 2.9%. This specimen was CD4+ T cells sorted from PBMCs, taken on the day of the first yellow fever vaccination. These receptor sequences come from a man in his late teens or twenties who received the YFV17D yellow fever vaccine.

The CDR3: CASSHRQGADTQYF. CDR3 DNA sequence: TGTGCCAGCAGCCACCGACAGGGGGCAGATACGCAGTATTTT. The chain has TRBV3-1 and TRBJ2-3; 9 nucleotides align to TRBD1. The CDR3 is 14 residues long. Per germline, CDR1 LGHDT and CDR2 YNNKEL (reference sequence). V lost 3 bases to trimming and J lost 4 bases; unmatched junction nucleotides: 2.

This rearrangement joins TRBV6-2 or TRBV6-3 to TRBJ1-5, with unresolved D. V lost 5 bases and J 5 bases, leaving 7 bases between the germline ends. The germline CDR1 and CDR2 sequences are MNHEY and SVGEGT. This CDR3 is 12 amino acids long. For the CDR3, the DNA is TGTGCCAGCAGTGGAGGCTATCAGCCCCAGCATTTT. Protein product: CASSGGYQPQHF.

The chain recombines TRBV25-1 with TRBJ2-7, with 8 bases fitting TRBD1. In germline, CDR1 is MGHDK, CDR2 SYGVNS. Trimming took 10 bases from V and 1 from J; bases not matched to a gene: 6. The CDR3 extends over 13 amino acids. CDR3 DNA sequence: TGTGCCACCCGGGACAGGCGATCCTACGAGCAGTACTTC. Translated: CATRDRRSYEQYF.

The rearrangement uses TRBV6-2 or TRBV6-3 and TRBJ2-1; 7 bases agree with TRBD1. Germline V gene sequence: CDR1 MNHEY, CDR2 SVGEGT. Trimming took 3 bases from V and 12 from J; bases not matched to a gene: 5. This CDR3 is 12 amino acids long. CDR3 loop: CASSYGDRGQFF. The DNA for the CDR3 is TGTGCCAGCAGTTATGGGGACAGAGGGCAGTTCTTC.

This clonotype has a handful of counts. The chain links TRBV7-9 to TRBJ2-2; TRBD2 matches 7 bases. CDR3 length: 16 amino acids. V lost 4 bases to trimming and J lost 0 bases; unmatched junction nucleotides: 5. In germline, CDR1 is SEHNR, CDR2 FQNEAQ (reference sequence). CDR3 DNA: TGTGCCAGCAGCTCCAGCGGGACCTCGAACACCGGGGAGCTGTTTTTT. It specifies CASSSSGTSNTGELFF. Full variable domain (missing parts from reference TRBV7-9 and TRBJ2-2): DTGVSQNPRHKITKRGQNVTFRCDPISEHNRLYWYRQTLGQGPEFLTYFQNEAQLEKSRLLSDRFSAERPKGSFSTLEIQRTEQGDSAMYLCASSSSGTSNTGELFFGEGSRLTVL.

This clonotype occurred a few times. J is TRBJ1-4 and V is TRBV2; D is unclear. Trimming took 0 bases from V and 7 from J, leaving 12 bases between them. Germline V gene lookup returns CDR1 SNHLY and CDR2 FYNNEI. CDR3 length: 15 amino acids. CDR3 in amino acids: CASSEAKSGSEKLFF. The CDR3 DNA reads as TGTGCCAGCAGTGAAGCGAAGTCGGGAAGTGAAAAACTGTTTTTT.

This clonotype was seen many times. The rearrangement uses TRBV10-1 and TRBJ2-3; D may correspond to TRBD1 or TRBD2 (5 bases each). V was shortened by 2 bases and J by 4 bases, with 10 bases between the two germline ends. The V gene's germline CDR1 is WNHNN and CDR2 SYGVQD (reference sequence). This CDR3 is built from 14 residues. Here the CDR3 DNA reads TGCGCCAGCAGTGAGGCAGGGACCGCAGATACGCAGTATTTT. This gives the protein CASSEAGTADTQYF.

This clonotype was picked up a small number of times. It may be a read error: a sequence one base away is much more abundant. V is TRBV6-5 and J is TRBJ2-1; D remains ambiguous. Germline values: CDR1 MNHEY, CDR2 SVGAGI. This CDR3 spans 11 amino acids. The CDR3 bases are TGTGCCTGCAGTTACGGTAGGGAGCAGTTCTTC. It encodes CACSYGREQFF.

This clonotype was seen ten or more times. J is TRBJ2-7 and V is TRBV18; D is unclear. V was clipped by 3 bases and J by 0 bases, with 6 bases between them. The CDR3 is 13 amino acids. The V gene's germline CDR1 is KGHSH and CDR2 LQKENI. The CDR3 sequence: CASSPQNSYEQYV. CDR3 DNA: TGTGCCAGCTCACCCCAAAACTCCTACGAGCAGTACGTC.

At least ten counts were recorded for this clonotype. This rearrangement joins TRBV5-1 to TRBJ2-1; 7 nucleotides line up with TRBD1. This CDR3 is built from 15 residues. The V gene end was trimmed by 3 bases and the J gene end by 5 bases; junction bases not matched to a gene: 8. Germline assignment: CDR1 SGHRS and CDR2 YFSETQ. CDR3 residues: CASSSMTGQDNEQFF. In DNA, the CDR3 is TGCGCCAGCAGCTCCATGACAGGGCAGGACAATGAGCAGTTCTTC.

This clonotype came up many times. The chain recombines TRBV7-3 with TRBJ2-5; 7 bases line up with TRBD2. J was trimmed by 5 bases and V by 5 bases; bases with no gene match: 5. The CDR3 length is 13 residues. The germline V gene encodes CDR1 SGHTA and CDR2 FQGTGA. CDR3 in amino acids: CASSLREGETQYF. The CDR3 region has the DNA TGTGCCAGCAGCCTCAGGGAGGGGGAGACCCAGTACTTC.

This CDR3 reads CASSPLVTYGTGRIFEAFF. The CDR3 DNA follows: TGTGCCAGCTCACCCCTCGTCACATATGGGACAGGACGTATCTTTGAAGCTTTCTTT. The chain uses TRBV18 and TRBJ1-1; 8 bases are shared with TRBD1. The V segment lost 3 bases and the J segment 7 bases; nucleotides outside the gene matches: 22. Germline V gives CDR1 KGHSH, CDR2 LQKENI. The CDR3 runs 19 residues. Together with reference TRBV18 and TRBJ1-1, the CDR3 gives the full variable domain: NAGVMQNPRHLVRRRGQEARLRCSPMKGHSHVYWYRQLPEEGLKFMVYLQKENIIDESGMPKERFSAEFPKEGPSILRIQQVVRGDSAAYFCASSPLVTYGTGRIFEAFFGQGTRLTVV.

This clonotype was seen ten or more times. The rearrangement links TRBV29-1 to TRBJ2-3; 11 nucleotides align to TRBD2. The trim removed 7 bases at V and 5 bases at J, leaving 2 bases unmatched. Germline CDR1 is SQVTM and CDR2 is ANQGSEA. CDR3 size: 12 residues. Here the CDR3 reads CSAGTSGDTQYF. The CDR3 DNA reads TGCAGCGCTGGGACTAGCGGAGATACGCAGTATTTT.

The CDR3 nucleotides are TGTGCCATCAAAGGTGAACAGATTGCCGGCGAGCAGTTCTTC. Amino acids: CAIKGEQIAGEQFF. The chain carries TRBV10-3 and TRBJ2-1; D not resolved. CDR1 ENHRY and CDR2 SYGVKD come from the germline V gene. The germline V and J ends were trimmed by 7 bases and 10 bases, with 20 bases remaining between them. The CDR3 is 14 amino acids.

The sample holds many counts of this clonotype. The chain couples TRBV6-2 or TRBV6-3 to TRBJ1-5, with TRBD1 matching over 7 bases. V was pared by 7 bases and J by 0 bases, with 15 bases of the junction left unmatched. Germline V gene sequence: CDR1 MNHEY, CDR2 SVGEGT. The CDR3 runs to 18 residues. CDR3 in amino acids: CASTSRDRLTYSNQPQHF. The CDR3 DNA sequence: TGTGCCAGCACCTCCCGGGACAGACTAACGTATAGCAATCAGCCCCAGCATTTT.

This chain links TRBV7-8 with TRBJ1-2, with D tentatively TRBD1 (6 bases). This CDR3 has 15 amino acids. V was trimmed by 3 bases and J by 1 base, leaving 12 bases between them. Germline V gene data show CDR1 as SGHVS and CDR2 as FQNEAQ. CDR3 loop: CASSFFPGVNYGYTF. CDR3 DNA: TGTGCCAGCAGCTTTTTCCCAGGGGTTAACTATGGCTACACCTTC.

On this clonotype itself: A clone one base away is much larger, so this may be a read error. CDR3 residues: CASSLGQRNSPIHF. The CDR3 DNA is TGTGCCAGCAGCCTGGGACAGAGGAATTCACCCATCCACTTT. The V and J genes are TRBV12-3 or TRBV12-4 and TRBJ1-6; 7 positions agree with TRBD1. CDR3 length: 14 residues.

This clonotype showed up many times. J is TRBJ2-7 and V is TRBV12-3 or TRBV12-4; a possible D gene is TRBD1 (5 bases). The CDR3 is made up of 14 amino acids. Trimming took off 5 bases at V and 0 bases at J, with 11 bases between the two ends. This chain's CDR3 is CASSLGQLSYEQYF. CDR3 in DNA: TGTGCCAGCAGTCTAGGACAACTCTCCTACGAGCAGTACTTC.

The chain combines TRBV12-3 or TRBV12-4 with TRBJ2-2; D is possibly TRBD2 (7 bases). This CDR3 region has 16 residues. Trimming pared 8 bases from V and 6 bases from J, leaving 22 bases between. The CDR3 loop is CASCPSGGMSSGELFF. CDR3 DNA sequence: TGTGCCAGCTGCCCATCGGGGGGCATGTCTTCCGGGGAGCTGTTTTTT.

A word on this clonotype: A clone one base away is much larger, so this may be a read error. This chain links TRBV5-1 with TRBJ2-7; TRBD1 agrees at 11 bases. The V gene end was trimmed by 4 bases and the J gene end by 3 bases; junction bases not matched to a gene: 3. Germline values: CDR1 SGHRS, CDR2 YFSETQ. CDR3 size: 14 residues. The CDR3 coding sequence is TGCGCCAGCAGCCCGGGACAGGGGGGCTACGAGCAGTACTTC. Translated: CASSPGQGGYEQYF.

Ten or more counts support this clonotype. This chain links TRBV5-1 with TRBJ2-7; D remains unclear. Between the trimmed V and J ends, which lost 0 bases and 2 bases, there was a span of 12 bases. Germline V lookup: CDR1 SGHRS, CDR2 YFSETQ. This CDR3 has 15 amino acids. CDR3 sequence (DNA): TGCGCCAGCAGCTTGGCCCTGGCGGTCCCCTACGAGCAGTACTTC. Amino acid sequence: CASSLALAVPYEQYF.

This clonotype was seen many times. The V gene is TRBV12-3 or TRBV12-4, the J gene TRBJ2-5; the D call may be TRBD1 or TRBD2 (5 bases each). CDR3 length: 14 amino acids. The V and J ends lost 6 bases and 0 bases respectively, with 11 bases between them. The CDR3 reads CASRLRGHQETQYF. In nucleotides, the CDR3 is TGTGCCAGCAGGCTCCGGGGACACCAAGAGACCCAGTACTTC.

The V gene is TRBV5-1, the J gene TRBJ1-1; the D gene is possibly TRBD1 (5 bases). V lost 3 bases and J 7 bases, leaving 13 bases between the germline ends. There are 13 residues in the CDR3. Germline CDR1 and CDR2: SGHRS and YFSETQ. Written as DNA, the CDR3 is TGCGCCAGCAGCTGGGGGAGCCGCGGTGAAGCTTTCTTT. Translating it yields CASSWGSRGEAFF. The entire variable domain, with the rest obtained from reference TRBV5-1 and TRBJ1-1, is as follows: KAGVTQTPRYLIKTRGQQVTLSCSPISGHRSVSWYQQTPGQGLQFLFEYFSETQRNKGNFPGRFSGRQFSNSRSEMNVSTLELGDSALYLCASSWGSRGEAFFGQGTRLTVV.

For this clonotype: This may come from a read error, since a much larger clone is one base off. The V gene is TRBV7-3, the J gene TRBJ1-6; 7 nucleotides agree with TRBD1. Trimming cost V 4 bases and J 10 bases; bases outside gene matches: 7. CDR1 is SGHTA, CDR2 FQGTGA, per germline. This CDR3 comprises 14 residues. CDR3 residues: CASSSGQTKSPLHF. The CDR3 bases are TGTGCCAGCAGCTCGGGACAGACGAAGTCACCCCTCCACTTT.

This clonotype was picked up a small number of times. This chain links TRBV5-1 with TRBJ2-1; D uncertain. The germline V gene encodes CDR1 SGHRS and CDR2 YFSETQ. V lost 6 bases and J 12 bases, leaving 19 bases between the germline ends. The CDR3 extends over 13 amino acids. CDR3 in DNA: TGCGCCAGCAAAAATAACGACGGGTCTGGGCAGTTCTTC. As protein: CASKNNDGSGQFF.

Many counts were recorded for this clonotype. The chain combines TRBV11-2 with TRBJ2-5, with D perhaps being TRBD1 or TRBD2 (5 bases each). Germline CDR1 reads SGHAT; CDR2 reads FQNNGV. V was pared by 0 bases and J by 0 bases, with 17 bases between. CDR3 length: 18 residues. As DNA, the CDR3 is TGTGCCAGCAGCTTAGATCATTACGGGACCTCGTACCAAGAGACCCAGTACTTC. Its protein product is CASSLDHYGTSYQETQYF.

Worth noting for this clonotype: A much more abundant neighbour one base away suggests this may be a read error. Here the CDR3 DNA reads TGTGCCAGCAGTGAAAGGGACCTGGAGCAGAACGTC. Its translation is CASSERDLEQNV. The rearrangement links TRBV2 to TRBJ2-7; D possibly uses TRBD1 or TRBD2 (5 bases each). CDR1 and CDR2 from the germline V gene are SNHLY and FYNNEI. This CDR3 has 12 residues.

This clonotype was recorded a few times. The chain carries TRBV6-1 and TRBJ2-7; 9 bases match TRBD2. CDR1 is MNHNS and CDR2 is SASEGT in the germline V gene. The CDR3 has 15 amino acids. The CDR3 DNA is TGTGCCAGCAGTAAAGCGGGGGGAAGCTCCTACGAGCAGTACGTC. It encodes CASSKAGGSSYEQYV.

This clonotype showed up just a few times. The chain carries TRBV10-3 and TRBJ1-1, with D unclear. CDR1 and CDR2 from the germline V gene are ENHRY and SYGVKD. V lost 6 bases to trimming and J lost 1 base, with 15 bases between them. The CDR3 has 15 residues. The CDR3 DNA sequence: TGTGCCATCAGGGCATGGGGAGCCGAGAACACTGAAGCTTTCTTT. Its translation: CAIRAWGAENTEAFF.

Many counts were recorded for this clonotype. A junction boundary mismatches the germline segment, possibly from a read error. V usage is TRBV7-2 and J usage is TRBJ2-3; D is possibly TRBD1 (6 bases). This CDR3 is built from 13 residues. The germline V gene has CDR1 SGHTA and CDR2 FQGNSA. CDR3 sequence (DNA): TGCGCCAGCAGTCTACAGGGCGCAGATACGCAGTATTTT. It yields the protein CASSLQGADTQYF.

Many counts were recorded for this clonotype. The J gene is TRBJ1-4, the V gene TRBV9, with D perhaps TRBD1 (6 bases). V was clipped by 4 bases and J by 2 bases, with 9 bases between them. Germline CDR1 is SGDLS and CDR2 is YYNGEE. CDR3 length: 14 amino acids. In nucleotides, the CDR3 is TGTGCCAGCAGCACCCAGGGGACTAATGAAAAACTGTTTTTT. Protein sequence: CASSTQGTNEKLFF.

Many counts were recorded for this clonotype. The chain has TRBV29-1 and TRBJ2-5, with D perhaps TRBD2 (5 bases). Trimming shortened V by 6 bases and J by 0 bases, and 8 bases separated the two germline ends. The CDR3 totals 12 residues. Germline values: CDR1 SQVTM, CDR2 ANQGSEA. The CDR3 reads CSVGIDQETQYF. The CDR3, as DNA: TGCAGCGTCGGGATAGACCAAGAGACCCAGTACTTC.